This T cell receptor (beta chain) was found in a study of CD8+ T cells in alopecia areata. This clone was counted between two and nine times. Treatment noted: oral pan-JAK inhibitor, 5-10 mg twice daily. Collection of lesional scalp punch biopsies and peripheral blood was performed in alopecia areata patients. The CDR3 runs 14 residues. Germline-derived CDR1 and CDR2 are SQVTM and ANQGSEA. Extracted RNA was reverse transcribed into cDNA, the sequencing template. Data came from immunoSEQ multiplex PCR; TCRdb stores just in-frame clones and leaves some out. The table records roughly 200,000 clones, roughly two fifths of them present only once.

Here the sequenced sample was CD4+ T cells sorted from blood, taken between weeks 30 and 35, from a patient treated with tofacitinib. This sequence was found in a human donor with alopecia areata. This chain links TRBV29-1 with TRBJ2-2; D could derive from TRBD1 or TRBD2 (5 bases each). The CDR3 reads CGTRRVANTGELFF. CDR3 sequence (DNA): TGCGGGACGAGGCGGGTCGCGAACACCGGGGAGCTGTTTTTT.